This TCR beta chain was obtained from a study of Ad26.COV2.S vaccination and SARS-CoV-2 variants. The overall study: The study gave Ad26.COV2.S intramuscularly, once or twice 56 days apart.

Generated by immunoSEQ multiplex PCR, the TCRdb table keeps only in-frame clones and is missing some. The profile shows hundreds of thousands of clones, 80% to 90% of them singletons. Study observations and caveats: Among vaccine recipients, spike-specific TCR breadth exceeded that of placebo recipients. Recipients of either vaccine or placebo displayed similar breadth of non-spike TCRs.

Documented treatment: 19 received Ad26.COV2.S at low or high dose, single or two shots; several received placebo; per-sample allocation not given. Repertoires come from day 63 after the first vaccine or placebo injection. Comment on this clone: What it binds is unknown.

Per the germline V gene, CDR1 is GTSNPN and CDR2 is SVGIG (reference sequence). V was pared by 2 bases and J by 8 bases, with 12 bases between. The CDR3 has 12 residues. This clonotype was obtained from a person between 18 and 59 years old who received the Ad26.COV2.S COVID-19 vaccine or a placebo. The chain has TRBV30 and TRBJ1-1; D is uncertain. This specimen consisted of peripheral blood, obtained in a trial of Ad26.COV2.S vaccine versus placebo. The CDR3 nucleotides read TGTGCCTGGAGTCCTTTACCCGCCGAAGCTTTCTTT. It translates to CAWSPLPAEAFF.